This TCR beta chain came from a study of blood T cell repertoires in COVID-19. Study-wide context: Spain, Italy and the United States supplied samples that represented acute and convalescent COVID-19. PBMCs, B-cell-depleted T cells, or T cells were the source of the cDNA or gDNA that made up the material.

Original methodology: Nucleated cell counts were estimated from reference gene primer amplification. TCRdb's table, derived via immunoSEQ multiplex PCR, lists solely in-frame clones and lacks some. The V and J calls and clone size were taken over from that table, and D and trimming were inferred from the DNA. The sample lists 15,000 to 20,000 clones, 82% occurring once. Trimming cost V 2 bases and J 6 bases; bases outside gene matches: 6. In germline, CDR1 is MNHNS, CDR2 SASEGT. The CDR3 is 14 amino acids. Sample: peripheral blood. The source is a human donor in a cohort sampled during active COVID-19. V is TRBV6-1 and J is TRBJ2-7, with 8 bases lining up with TRBD2. The CDR3, as DNA: TGTGCCAGCAGTGAAAATGTAGCGGGACGCGAGCAGTACTTC. It translates to CASSENVAGREQYF.